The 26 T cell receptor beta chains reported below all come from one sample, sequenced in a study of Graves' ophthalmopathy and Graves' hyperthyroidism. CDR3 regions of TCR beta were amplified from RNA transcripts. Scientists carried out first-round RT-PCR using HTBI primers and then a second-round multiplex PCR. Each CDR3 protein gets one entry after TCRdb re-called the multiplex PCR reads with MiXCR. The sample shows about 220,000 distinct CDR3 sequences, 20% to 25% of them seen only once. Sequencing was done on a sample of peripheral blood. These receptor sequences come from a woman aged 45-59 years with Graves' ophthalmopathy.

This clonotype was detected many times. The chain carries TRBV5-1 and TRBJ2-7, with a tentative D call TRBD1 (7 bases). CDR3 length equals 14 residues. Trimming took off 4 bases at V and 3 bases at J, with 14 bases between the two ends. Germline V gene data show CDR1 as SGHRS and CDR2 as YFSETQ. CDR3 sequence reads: CASSPRGEGYEQYF. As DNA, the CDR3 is TGCGCCAGCAGCCCCAGGGGGGAAGGCTACGAGCAGTACTTC. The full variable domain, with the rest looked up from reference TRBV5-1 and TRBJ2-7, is KAGVTQTPRYLIKTRGQQVTLSCSPISGHRSVSWYQQTPGQGLQFLFEYFSETQRNKGNFPGRFSGRQFSNSRSEMNVSTLELGDSALYLCASSPRGEGYEQYFGPGTRLTVT.

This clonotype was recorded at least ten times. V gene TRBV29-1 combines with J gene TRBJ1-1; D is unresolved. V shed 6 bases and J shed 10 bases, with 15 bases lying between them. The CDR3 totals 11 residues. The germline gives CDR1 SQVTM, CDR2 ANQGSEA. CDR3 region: CSVLGPGGAFF. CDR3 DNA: TGCAGCGTCCTGGGTCCGGGTGGAGCTTTCTTT.

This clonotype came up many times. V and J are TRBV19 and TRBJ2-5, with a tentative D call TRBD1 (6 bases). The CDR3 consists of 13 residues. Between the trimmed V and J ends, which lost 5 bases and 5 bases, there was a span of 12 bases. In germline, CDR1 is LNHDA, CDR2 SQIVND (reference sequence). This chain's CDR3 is CASSDRPVETQYF. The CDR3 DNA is TGTGCCAGTAGTGACAGGCCGGTGGAGACCCAGTACTTC.

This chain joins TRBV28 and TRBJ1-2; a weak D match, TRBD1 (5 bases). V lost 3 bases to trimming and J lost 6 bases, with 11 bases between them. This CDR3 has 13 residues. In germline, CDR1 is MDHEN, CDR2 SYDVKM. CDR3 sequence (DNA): TGTGCCAGCAGTTTCCAGGGCCGGGATGGCTACACCTTC. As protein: CASSFQGRDGYTF.

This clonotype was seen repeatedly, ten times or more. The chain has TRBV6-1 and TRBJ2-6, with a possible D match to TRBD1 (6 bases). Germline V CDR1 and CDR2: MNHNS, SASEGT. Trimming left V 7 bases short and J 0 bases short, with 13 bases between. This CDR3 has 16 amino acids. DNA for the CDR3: TGTGCCAGCACCAGGGGCAGCCGCTCTGGGGCCAACGTCCTGACTTTC. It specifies CASTRGSRSGANVLTF.

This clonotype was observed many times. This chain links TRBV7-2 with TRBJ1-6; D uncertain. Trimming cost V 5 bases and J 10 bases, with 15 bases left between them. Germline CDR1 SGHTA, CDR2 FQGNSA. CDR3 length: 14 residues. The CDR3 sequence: CASSPRELASPLHF. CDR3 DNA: TGTGCCAGCAGCCCTAGAGAGTTAGCCTCACCCCTCCACTTT. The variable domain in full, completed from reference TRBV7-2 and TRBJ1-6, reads GAGVSQSPSNKVTEKGKDVELRCDPISGHTALYWYRQSLGQGLEFLIYFQGNSAPDKSGLPSDRFSAERTGGSVSTLTIQRTQQEDSAVYLCASSPRELASPLHFGNGTRLTVT.

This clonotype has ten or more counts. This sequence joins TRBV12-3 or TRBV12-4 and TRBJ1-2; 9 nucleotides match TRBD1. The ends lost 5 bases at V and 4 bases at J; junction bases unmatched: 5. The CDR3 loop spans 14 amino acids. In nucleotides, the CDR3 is TGTGCCAGCAGTACAGGGGGCGGAGGCTATGGCTACACCTTC. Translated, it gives CASSTGGGGYGYTF.

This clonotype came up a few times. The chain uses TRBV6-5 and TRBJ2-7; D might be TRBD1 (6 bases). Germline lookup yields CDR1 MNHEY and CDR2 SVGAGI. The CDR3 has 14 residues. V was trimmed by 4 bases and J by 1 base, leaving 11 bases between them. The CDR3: CASSLGHGSYEQYF. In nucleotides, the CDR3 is TGTGCCAGCAGTTTGGGACATGGTTCCTACGAGCAGTACTTC.

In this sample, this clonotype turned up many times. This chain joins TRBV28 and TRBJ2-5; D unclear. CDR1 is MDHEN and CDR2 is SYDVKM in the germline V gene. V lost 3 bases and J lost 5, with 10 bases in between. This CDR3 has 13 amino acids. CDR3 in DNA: TGTGCCAGCAGTTTGAATAGACGGGAGACCCAGTACTTC. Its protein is CASSLNRRETQYF.

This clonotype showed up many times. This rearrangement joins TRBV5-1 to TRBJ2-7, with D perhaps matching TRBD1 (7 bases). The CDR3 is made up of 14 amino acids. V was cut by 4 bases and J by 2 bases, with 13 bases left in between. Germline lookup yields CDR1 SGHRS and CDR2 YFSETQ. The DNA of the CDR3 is TGCGCCAGCAGCCCGGGGGACAGTCCCTACGAGCAGTACTTC. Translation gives CASSPGDSPYEQYF. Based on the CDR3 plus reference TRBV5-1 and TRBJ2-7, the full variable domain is KAGVTQTPRYLIKTRGQQVTLSCSPISGHRSVSWYQQTPGQGLQFLFEYFSETQRNKGNFPGRFSGRQFSNSRSEMNVSTLELGDSALYLCASSPGDSPYEQYFGPGTRLTVT.

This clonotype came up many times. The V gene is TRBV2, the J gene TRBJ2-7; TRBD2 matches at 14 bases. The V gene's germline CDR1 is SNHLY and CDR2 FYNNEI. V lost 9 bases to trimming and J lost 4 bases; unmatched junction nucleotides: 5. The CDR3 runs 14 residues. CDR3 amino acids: CARGTSGSRYEQYF. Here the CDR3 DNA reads TGTGCCAGAGGGACTAGCGGGAGTCGGTACGAGCAGTACTTC.

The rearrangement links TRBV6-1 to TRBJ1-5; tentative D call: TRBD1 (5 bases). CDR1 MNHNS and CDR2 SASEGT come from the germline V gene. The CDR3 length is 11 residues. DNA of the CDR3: TGTGCGCCGGAGGGGAATCAGCCCCAGCATTTT. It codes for CAPEGNQPQHF.

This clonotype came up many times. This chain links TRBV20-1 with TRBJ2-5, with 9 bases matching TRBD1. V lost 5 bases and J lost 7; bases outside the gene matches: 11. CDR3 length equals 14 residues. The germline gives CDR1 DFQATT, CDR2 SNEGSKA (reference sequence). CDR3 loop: CSAPSNRGRVTQYF. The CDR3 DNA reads TGCAGTGCTCCTTCTAACAGGGGGCGGGTGACCCAGTACTTC.

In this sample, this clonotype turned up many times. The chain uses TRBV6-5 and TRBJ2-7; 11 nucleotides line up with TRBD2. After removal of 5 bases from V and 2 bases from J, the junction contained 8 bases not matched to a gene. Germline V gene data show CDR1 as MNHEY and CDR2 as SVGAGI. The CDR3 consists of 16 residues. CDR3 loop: CASSPPGLAETYEQYF. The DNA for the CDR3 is TGTGCCAGCAGTCCCCCGGGACTAGCGGAGACCTACGAGCAGTACTTC.

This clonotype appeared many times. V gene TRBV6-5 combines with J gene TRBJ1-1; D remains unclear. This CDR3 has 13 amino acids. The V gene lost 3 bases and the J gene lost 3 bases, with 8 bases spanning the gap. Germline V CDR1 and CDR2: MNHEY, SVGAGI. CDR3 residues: CASSYRVDTEAFF. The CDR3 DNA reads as TGTGCCAGCAGTTATAGGGTGGACACTGAAGCTTTCTTT.

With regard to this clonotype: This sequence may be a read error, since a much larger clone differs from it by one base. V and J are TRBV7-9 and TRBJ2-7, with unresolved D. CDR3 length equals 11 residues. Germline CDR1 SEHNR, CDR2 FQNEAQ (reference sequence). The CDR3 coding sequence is TGTGCCAGCAGCTTAGCGCACGAGCAGTGCTTC. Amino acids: CASSLAHEQCF.

Here the CDR3 reads CSAEPDRADIQYF. CDR3 in DNA: TGCAGTGCCGAACCTGACAGGGCGGACATTCAGTACTTC. The chain employs TRBV20-1 and TRBJ2-4, with 7 bases fitting TRBD1. The junction had 10 bases not matched to a gene; V was cut back by 6 bases and J by 8 bases. CDR3 length: 13 amino acids. Looked up from germline, CDR1 is DFQATT and CDR2 is SNEGSKA (reference sequence).

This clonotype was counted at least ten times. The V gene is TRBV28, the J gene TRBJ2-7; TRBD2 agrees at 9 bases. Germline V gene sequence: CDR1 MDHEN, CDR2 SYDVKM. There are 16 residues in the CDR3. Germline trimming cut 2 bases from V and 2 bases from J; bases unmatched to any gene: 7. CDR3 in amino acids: CASSLIPGLATYEQYF. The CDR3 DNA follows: TGTGCCAGCAGTTTAATTCCCGGACTAGCGACCTACGAGCAGTACTTC. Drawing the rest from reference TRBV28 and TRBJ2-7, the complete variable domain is DVKVTQSSRYLVKRTGEKVFLECVQDMDHENMFWYRQDPGLGLRLIYFSYDVKMKEKGDIPEGYSVSREKKERFSLILESASTNQTSMYLCASSLIPGLATYEQYFGPGTRLTVT.

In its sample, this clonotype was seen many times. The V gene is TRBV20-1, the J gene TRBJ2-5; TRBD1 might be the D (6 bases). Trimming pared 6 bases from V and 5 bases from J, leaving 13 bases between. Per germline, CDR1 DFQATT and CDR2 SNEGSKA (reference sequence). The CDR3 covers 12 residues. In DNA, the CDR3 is TGCAGTGCAAAGATGGGGGCGGAGACCCAGTACTTC. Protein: CSAKMGAETQYF.

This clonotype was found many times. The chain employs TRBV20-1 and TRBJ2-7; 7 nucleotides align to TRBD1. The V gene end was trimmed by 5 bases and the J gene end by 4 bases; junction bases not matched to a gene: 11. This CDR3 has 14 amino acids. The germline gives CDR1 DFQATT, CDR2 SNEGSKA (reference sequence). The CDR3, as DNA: TGCAGTGCTCAAGGCCAGGGGGTTCTTTACGAGCAGTACTTC. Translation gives CSAQGQGVLYEQYF.

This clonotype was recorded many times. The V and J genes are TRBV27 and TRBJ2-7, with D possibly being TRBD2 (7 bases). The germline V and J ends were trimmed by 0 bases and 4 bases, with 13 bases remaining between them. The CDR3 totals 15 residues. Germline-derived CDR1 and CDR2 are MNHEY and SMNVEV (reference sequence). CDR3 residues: CASSLSGGLGYEQYF. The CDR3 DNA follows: TGTGCCAGCAGTTTATCGGGGGGGCTCGGGTACGAGCAGTACTTC.

The chain's CDR3 is CASTPAETGGLYEQYF. The CDR3 DNA sequence: TGTGCCAGCACCCCCGCGGAGACAGGGGGCCTCTACGAGCAGTACTTC. The chain couples TRBV28 to TRBJ2-7, with 10 bases that match TRBD1. Germline CDR1 reads MDHEN; CDR2 reads SYDVKM. The CDR3 spans 16 residues. V was pared by 7 bases and J by 3 bases, with 12 bases of the junction left unmatched.

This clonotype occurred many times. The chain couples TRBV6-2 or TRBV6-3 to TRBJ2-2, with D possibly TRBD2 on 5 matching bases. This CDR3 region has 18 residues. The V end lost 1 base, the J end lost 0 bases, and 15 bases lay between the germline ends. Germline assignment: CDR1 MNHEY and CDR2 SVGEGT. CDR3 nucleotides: TGTGCCAGCAGTTACTGGTCGAAGCGGTCCGCGAACACCGGGGAGCTGTTTTTT. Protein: CASSYWSKRSANTGELFF.

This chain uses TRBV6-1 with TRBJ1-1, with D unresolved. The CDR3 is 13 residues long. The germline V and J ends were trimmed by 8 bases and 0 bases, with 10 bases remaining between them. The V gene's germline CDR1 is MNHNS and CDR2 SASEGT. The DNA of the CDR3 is TGTGCCAGCGGATTAATTATGAACACTGAAGCTTTCTTT. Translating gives CASGLIMNTEAFF.

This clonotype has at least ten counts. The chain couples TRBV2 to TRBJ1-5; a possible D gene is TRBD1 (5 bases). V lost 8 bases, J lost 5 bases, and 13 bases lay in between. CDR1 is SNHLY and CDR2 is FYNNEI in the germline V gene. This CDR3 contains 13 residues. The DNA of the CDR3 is TGTGCCAGCCAGGATAGGGGTTATCAGCCCCAGCATTTT. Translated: CASQDRGYQPQHF.

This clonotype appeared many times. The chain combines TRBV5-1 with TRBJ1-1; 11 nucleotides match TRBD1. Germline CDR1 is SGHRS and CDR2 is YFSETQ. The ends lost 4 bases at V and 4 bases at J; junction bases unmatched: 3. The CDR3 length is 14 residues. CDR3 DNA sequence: TGCGCCAGCAGCACCGGGACAGGGGGCACTGAAGCTTTCTTT. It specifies CASSTGTGGTEAFF.